The source of this T cell receptor (beta chain) is a study of blood T cell repertoires in COVID-19. Assay: immunoSEQ multiplex PCR; the TCRdb copy retains only in-frame clones and omits some. The sample includes roughly 57,000 clones, under 85% of them seen just once. This clone was counted a few times. V was cut by 0 bases and J by 7 bases, with 14 bases left in between. The CDR3 sequence is 14 residues long. Germline V gene sequence: CDR1 SGDLS, CDR2 YYNGEE. The origin of this receptor is a man aged 55 to 70 with acute or convalescent COVID-19. Sequencing used peripheral blood. V is TRBV9 and J is TRBJ2-7; the D gene is possibly TRBD2 (6 bases). The CDR3 DNA reads TGTGCCAGCAGCGTAGGGTCTGGCGCGGGGGAGCAGTACTTC. Residues: CASSVGSGAGEQYF.